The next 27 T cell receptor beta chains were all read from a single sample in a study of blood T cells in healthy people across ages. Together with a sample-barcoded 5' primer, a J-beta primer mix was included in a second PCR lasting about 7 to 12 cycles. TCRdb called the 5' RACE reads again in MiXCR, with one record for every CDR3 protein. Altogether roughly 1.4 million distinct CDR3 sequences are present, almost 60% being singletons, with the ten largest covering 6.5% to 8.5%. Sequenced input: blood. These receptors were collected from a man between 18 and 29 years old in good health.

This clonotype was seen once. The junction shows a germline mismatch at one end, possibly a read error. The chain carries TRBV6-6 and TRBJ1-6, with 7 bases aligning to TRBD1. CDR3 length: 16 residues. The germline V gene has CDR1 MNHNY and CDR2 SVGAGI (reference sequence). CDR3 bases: TGTGCCAGCGGTTACTCTAACGATGACAGGGTCTCACCCCTCCACTTT. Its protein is CASGYSNDDRVSPLHF.

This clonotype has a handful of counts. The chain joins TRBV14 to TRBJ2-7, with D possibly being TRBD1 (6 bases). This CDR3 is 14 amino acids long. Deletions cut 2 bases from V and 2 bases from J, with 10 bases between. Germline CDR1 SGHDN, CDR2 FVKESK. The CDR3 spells CASSQRDNTYEQYF. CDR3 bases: TGTGCCAGCAGCCAACGGGACAACACCTACGAGCAGTACTTC.

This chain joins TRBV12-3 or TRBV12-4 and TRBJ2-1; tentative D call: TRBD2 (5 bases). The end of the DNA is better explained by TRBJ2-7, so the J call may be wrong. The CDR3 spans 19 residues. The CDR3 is CASSPAYPVLEKGLNEQYF. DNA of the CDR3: TGTGCCAGCAGTCCCGCTTATCCCGTACTAGAAAAGGGTCTAAATGAGCAGTACTTC.

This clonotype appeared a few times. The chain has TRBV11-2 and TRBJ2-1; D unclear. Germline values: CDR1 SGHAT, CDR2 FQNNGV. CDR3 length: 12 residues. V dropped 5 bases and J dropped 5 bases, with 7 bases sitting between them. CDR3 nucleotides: TGTGCCAGCAGCATAGGACACAATGAGCAGTTCTTC. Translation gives CASSIGHNEQFF.

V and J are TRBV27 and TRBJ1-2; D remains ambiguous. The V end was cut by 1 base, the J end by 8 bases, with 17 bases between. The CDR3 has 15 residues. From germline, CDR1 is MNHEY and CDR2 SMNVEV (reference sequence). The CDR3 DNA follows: TGTGCCAGCAGTTTATTCGGCGGGTTCTTGCAGGGCTACACCTTC. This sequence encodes CASSLFGGFLQGYTF.

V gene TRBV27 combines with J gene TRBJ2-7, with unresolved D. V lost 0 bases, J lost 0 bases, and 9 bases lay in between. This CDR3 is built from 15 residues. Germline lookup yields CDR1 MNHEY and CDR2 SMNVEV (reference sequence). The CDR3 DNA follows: TGTGCCAGCAGTTTATCCGCAGGACGCTCCTACGAGCAGTACTTC. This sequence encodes CASSLSAGRSYEQYF.

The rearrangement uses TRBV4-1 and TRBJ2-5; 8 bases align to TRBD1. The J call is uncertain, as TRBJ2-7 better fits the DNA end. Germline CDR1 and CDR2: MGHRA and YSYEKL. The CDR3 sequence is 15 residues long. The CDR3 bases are TGCGCCAGCAGCCAAGTTGGACAGGGCATTAACGAGCAGTACTTC. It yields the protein CASSQVGQGINEQYF.

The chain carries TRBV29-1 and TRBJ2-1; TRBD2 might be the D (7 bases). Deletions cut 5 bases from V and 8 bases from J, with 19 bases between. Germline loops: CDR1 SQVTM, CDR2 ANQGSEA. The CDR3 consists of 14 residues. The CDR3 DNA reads TGCAGCGTTAGAAGCCCTAGGGGGGGCCATGAGCAGTTCTTC. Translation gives CSVRSPRGGHEQFF.

CDR3 sequence: CSARVSNTYEQYF. In DNA form, the CDR3 reads TGCAGTGCTAGAGTCTCAAACACCTACGAGCAGTACTTC. The chain links TRBV20-1 to TRBJ2-7; D ambiguous. Germline assignment: CDR1 DFQATT and CDR2 SNEGSKA (reference sequence). V was pared by 1 base and J by 2 bases, with 9 bases between. The CDR3 extends over 13 amino acids.

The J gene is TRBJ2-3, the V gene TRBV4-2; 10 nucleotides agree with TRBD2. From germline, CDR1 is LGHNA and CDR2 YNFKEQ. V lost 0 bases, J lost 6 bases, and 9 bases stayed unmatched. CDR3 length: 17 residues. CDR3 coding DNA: TGTGCCAGCAGCCAAGATAGGAGCGGGGGGGTTGGGGATACGCAGTATTTT. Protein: CASSQDRSGGVGDTQYF.

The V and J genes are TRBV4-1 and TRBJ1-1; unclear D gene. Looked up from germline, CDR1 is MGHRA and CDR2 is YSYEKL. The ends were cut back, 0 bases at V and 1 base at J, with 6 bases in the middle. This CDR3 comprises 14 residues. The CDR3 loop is CASSQESQNTEAFF. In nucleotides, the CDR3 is TGCGCCAGCAGCCAAGAATCCCAGAACACTGAAGCTTTCTTT.

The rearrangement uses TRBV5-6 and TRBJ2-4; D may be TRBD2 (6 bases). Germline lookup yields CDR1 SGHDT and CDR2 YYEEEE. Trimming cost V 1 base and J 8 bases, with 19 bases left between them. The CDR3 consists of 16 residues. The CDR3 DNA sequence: TGTGCCAGCAGCTTGCTAAGGGGTACTAGCCGGGACATTCAGTACTTC. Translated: CASSLLRGTSRDIQYF.

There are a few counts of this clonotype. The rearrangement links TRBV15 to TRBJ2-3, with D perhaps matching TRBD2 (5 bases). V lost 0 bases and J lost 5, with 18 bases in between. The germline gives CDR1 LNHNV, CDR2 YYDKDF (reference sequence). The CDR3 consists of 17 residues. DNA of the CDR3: TGTGCCACCAGCAGAGATCTTAGGCGTACTAGAGGAGATACGCAGTATTTT. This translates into CATSRDLRRTRGDTQYF.

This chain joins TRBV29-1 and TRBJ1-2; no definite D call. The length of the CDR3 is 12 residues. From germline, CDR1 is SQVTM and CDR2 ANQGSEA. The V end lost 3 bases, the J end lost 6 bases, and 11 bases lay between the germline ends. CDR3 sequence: CSVDPSFHGYTF. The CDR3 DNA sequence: TGCAGCGTTGATCCCAGTTTCCATGGCTACACCTTC. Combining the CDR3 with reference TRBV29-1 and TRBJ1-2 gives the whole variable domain SAVISQKPSRDICQRGTSLTIQCQVDSQVTMMFWYRQQPGQSLTLIATANQGSEATYESGFVIDKFPISRPNLTFSTLTVSNMSPEDSSIYLCSVDPSFHGYTFGSGTRLTVV.

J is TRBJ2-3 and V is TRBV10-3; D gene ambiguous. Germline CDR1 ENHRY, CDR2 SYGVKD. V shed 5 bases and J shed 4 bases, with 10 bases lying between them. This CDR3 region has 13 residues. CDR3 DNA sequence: TGTGCCATCAGTAAATCTGTTGCAGATACGCAGTATTTT. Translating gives CAISKSVADTQYF.

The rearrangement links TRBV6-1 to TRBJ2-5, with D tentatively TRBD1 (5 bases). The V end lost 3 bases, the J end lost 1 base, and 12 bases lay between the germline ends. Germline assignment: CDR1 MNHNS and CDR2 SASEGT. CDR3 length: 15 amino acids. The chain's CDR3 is CASSDSGQLQETQYF. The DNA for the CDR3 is TGTGCCAGCAGTGACTCAGGGCAGCTCCAAGAGACCCAGTACTTC.

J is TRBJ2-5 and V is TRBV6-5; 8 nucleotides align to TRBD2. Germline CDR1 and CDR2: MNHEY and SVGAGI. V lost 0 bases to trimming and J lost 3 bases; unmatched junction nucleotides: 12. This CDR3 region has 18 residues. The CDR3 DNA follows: TGTGCCAGCAGTTACTCGTGGGCTAGCGGGCTCGGGAAAGAGACCCAGTACTTC. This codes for CASSYSWASGLGKETQYF.

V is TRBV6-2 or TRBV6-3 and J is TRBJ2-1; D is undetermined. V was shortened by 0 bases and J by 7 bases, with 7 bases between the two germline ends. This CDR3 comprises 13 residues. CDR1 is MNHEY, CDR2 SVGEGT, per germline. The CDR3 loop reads CASSYSVGNEQFF. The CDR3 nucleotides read TGTGCCAGCAGTTACTCGGTAGGAAATGAGCAGTTCTTC.

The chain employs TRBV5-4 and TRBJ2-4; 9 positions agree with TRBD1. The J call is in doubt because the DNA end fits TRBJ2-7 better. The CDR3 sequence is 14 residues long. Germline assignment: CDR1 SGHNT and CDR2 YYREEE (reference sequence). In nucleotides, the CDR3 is TGTGCCAGCAGTCTAGGGAGGACAGGGGACGAGCAGTACTTC. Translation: CASSLGRTGDEQYF.

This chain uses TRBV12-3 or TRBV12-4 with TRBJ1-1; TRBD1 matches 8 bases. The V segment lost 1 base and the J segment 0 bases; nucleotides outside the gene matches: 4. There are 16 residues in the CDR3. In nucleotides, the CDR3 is TGTGCCAGCAGTTTAGTGGCAGGGGGCTTGAACACTGAAGCTTTCTTT. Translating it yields CASSLVAGGLNTEAFF.

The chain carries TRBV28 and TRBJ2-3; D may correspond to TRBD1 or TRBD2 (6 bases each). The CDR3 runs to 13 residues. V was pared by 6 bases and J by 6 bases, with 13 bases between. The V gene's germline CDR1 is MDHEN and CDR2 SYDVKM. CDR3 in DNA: TGTGCCAGCAGGGGGGCGGGATTGGATACGCAGTATTTT. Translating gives CASRGAGLDTQYF.

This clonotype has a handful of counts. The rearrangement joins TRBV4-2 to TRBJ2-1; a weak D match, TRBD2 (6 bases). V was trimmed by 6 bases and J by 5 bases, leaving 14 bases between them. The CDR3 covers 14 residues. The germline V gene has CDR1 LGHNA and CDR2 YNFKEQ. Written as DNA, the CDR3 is TGTGCCAGCAGTTTACTAGGAGGGGACAATGAGCAGTTCTTC. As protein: CASSLLGGDNEQFF.

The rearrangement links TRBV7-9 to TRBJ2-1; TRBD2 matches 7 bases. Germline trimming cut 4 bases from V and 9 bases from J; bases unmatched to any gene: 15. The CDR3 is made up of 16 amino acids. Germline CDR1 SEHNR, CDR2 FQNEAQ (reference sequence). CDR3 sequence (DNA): TGTGCCAGCAGCTCCCGATTACTCGGGACTAACACTGAGCAGTTCTTC. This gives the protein CASSSRLLGTNTEQFF.

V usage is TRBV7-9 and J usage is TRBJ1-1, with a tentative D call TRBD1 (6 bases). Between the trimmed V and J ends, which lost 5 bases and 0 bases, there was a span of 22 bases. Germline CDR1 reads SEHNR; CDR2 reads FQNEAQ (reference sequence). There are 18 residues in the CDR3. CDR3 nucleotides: TGTGCCAGCAGCCTTACCGACAGGAGGAGGTACATGAACACTGAAGCTTTCTTT. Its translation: CASSLTDRRRYMNTEAFF.

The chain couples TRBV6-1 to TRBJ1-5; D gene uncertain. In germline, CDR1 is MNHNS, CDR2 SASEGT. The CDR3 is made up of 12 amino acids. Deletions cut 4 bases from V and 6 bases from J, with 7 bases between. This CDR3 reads CASSVKGQPQHF. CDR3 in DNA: TGTGCCAGCAGTGTTAAAGGTCAGCCCCAGCATTTT.

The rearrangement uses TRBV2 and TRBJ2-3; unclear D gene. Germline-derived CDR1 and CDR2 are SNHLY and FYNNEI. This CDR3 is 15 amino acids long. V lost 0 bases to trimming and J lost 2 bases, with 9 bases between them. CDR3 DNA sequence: TGTGCCAGCAGTGAAGCCCGTCCCCCCACAGATACGCAGTATTTT. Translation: CASSEARPPTDTQYF.

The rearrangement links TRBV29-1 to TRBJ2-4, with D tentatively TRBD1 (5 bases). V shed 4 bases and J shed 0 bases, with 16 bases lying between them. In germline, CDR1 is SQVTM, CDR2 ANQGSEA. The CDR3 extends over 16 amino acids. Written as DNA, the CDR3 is TGCAGCGTTGTAAACAGGTCATCTCTAGCCAAAAACATTCAGTACTTC. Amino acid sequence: CSVVNRSSLAKNIQYF.